This TCR beta chain was profiled in a study of shared clonotypes between healthy human individuals (dated by TCRdb to about 2020). For the wider study: Three men and two women, aged 18 to 49 years, made up the cohort. For each donor, three plates each were used for CD4 naive and CD4 memory, two plates were used for CD8 naive, and one plate was used for CD8 memory. The study deeply sequenced blood TCR repertoires of about 5 healthy adults to estimate repertoire size and the extent of clonotype sharing between individuals. Libraries were prepared and TCR repertoires were sequenced by different laboratories using diverse techniques, in order to increase sequencing depth and limit assay-specific biases. Leukapheresis yielded between about 0.85 and 9.5 billion PBMCs per donor.

As regards this clone: The antigen it recognizes is unknown. The record has no base qualities; no much larger clone is one base away.

The donors were healthy, HIV-negative adults with no recently reported acute infections or vaccinations. Only Caucasian adults living in Nashville, Tennessee, USA were represented among the donors. Magnetic negative selection was used to enrich CD4+ T cells, after which naive cells were positively selected on CD45RA and the negative fraction became the memory subset. After blood collection by leukapheresis, PBMCs were isolated using Ficoll-Histopaque density gradient centrifugation and then cryopreserved in the vapor phase of liquid nitrogen. Analytical flow cytometry was used to check the purity and quantity of every magnetically sorted T cell population. Each sorted fraction had its genomic DNA isolated and then quantified by UV absorbance on a Nanodrop 2000c. TCR CDR3 regions were amplified from genomic DNA by multiplex PCR using the deep immunoSEQ assay. Extracted genomic DNA from each cell subset was distributed evenly across all wells of several immunoSEQ 96-well plates, and each plate was treated as a replicate. For sorted subsets, around 200 ng genomic DNA, equal to 30,000 to 35,000 T cell genomes, was loaded into each replicate PCR. The purified libraries were quantified using a Qubit 3.0 fluorometer, sized with a Bioanalyzer 2100, and then quantified again using the KAPA Library Quantification kit. Every immunoSEQ 96-well plate was sequenced on a separate single-read 150-cycle Illumina NextSeq 550 flow cell. Turning to the authors' computational methods: Because the immunoSEQ output held only junctional sequences and lacked quality scores, the filtering could not match the filtering applied to full-length reads. Sequences were annotated with PyIR, a Python wrapper for IgBLAST v1.9, and V/J genes and CDR3 were assigned using IMGT germline references. Reads were filtered out if the reads had weak V/J assignments (E-value above 1e-6), no CDR3, stop codons, out-of-frame junctions, or ambiguous translated residues. A V3J clonotype was defined by an identical inferred V gene, J gene, and CDR3 amino acid sequence. To compute the percentage overlap between repertoires, the number of shared unique clonotypes was divided by the size of the smaller repertoire. Repertoire richness was assessed with RTK rarefaction, the Chao1 estimator, and Recon v2.1 estimates of unobserved clonotypes. Generation probabilities for all TCRbeta clonotypes obtained by the gDNA method from a few donors were computed using OLGA. Here the immuneACCESS table is served through TCRdb, limited to in-frame sequences with V and J called. Missing clones are a known gap in these copies; in checked studies unresolved V genes cover under half, and the rest lacks a known reason. That table is the source of V, J and clone size, and D and trimming were worked out from the DNA. The sample table lists 950,000 to 1,100,000 clones, about 74% of them with a count of one. The ten largest clonotypes hold roughly 1.5% of the sample.

Overall results and qualifications from the work: Because the study included a small number of donors, the genetic and exposure-history diversity represented was limited. Pairwise subsampling led to the expectation that sequencing depth would affect the degree of clonotype sharing among donors. Approximately 5% of naive CD4, 3% to 4% of naive CD8, 2% to 2.5% of memory CD4, and around 0.42% of memory CD8 clonotypes were shared across several donors. Incomplete sequencing was indicated by rarefaction of sorted-subset datasets, despite the large sequencing depth. Only blood was sampled, and tissue TCR repertoires likely differ from those in blood. Larger estimated clonotype richness was generally found for naive subsets than for memory subsets. Clonotypes shared by all four sorted-subset donors showed higher generation probabilities than non-shared clonotypes.

The receptor comes from a man aged 18 to 29 in good health. What was sequenced was memory CD4+ T cells sorted from blood. Per the publication, the cell subset or site label means: CD45RA-negative fraction.

The nucleotides are TGTGCCAGCAGTCAGGCCGCGGGGACCACTGAAGCTTTCTTT. This encodes CASSQAAGTTEAFF. The rearrangement combines TRBV6-5 with TRBJ1-1; a tentative D match to TRBD1 spans 5 bases. Trimming costs V 5 bases and J 4 bases, and their ends lie 14 bases apart. Taken from cysteine to phenylalanine, the CDR3 has 14 residues. This entry keeps only the CDR3 DNA: 42 bases, framed from base 1. Via the germline V gene, CDR1 is MNHEY and CDR2 SVGAGI.